Below, one T cell receptor beta chain is given with its context. The junction shows a germline mismatch at one end, possibly a read error. The sample originates from a study of blood T cells in healthy people across ages. A second PCR of roughly 7 to 11 cycles used a sample-barcoded 5' primer and a J-beta primer mix. In TCRdb, the 5' RACE reads were re-called with MiXCR into one record per CDR3 protein. The sample consists of 710,000 or so distinct CDR3 sequences, about a fifth of them appearing once. Sample: blood. The receptor was derived from a man in his 70s in good health.

This CDR3 is CAISESGPDTGEPFF. The CDR3 nucleotides are TGTGCCATCAGTGAGTCCGGCCCCGACACCGGGGAGCCGTTTTTT. The chain combines TRBV10-3 with TRBJ2-2; D may be TRBD2 (5 bases). CDR1 and CDR2 from the germline V gene are ENHRY and SYGVKD. The length of the CDR3 is 15 residues.